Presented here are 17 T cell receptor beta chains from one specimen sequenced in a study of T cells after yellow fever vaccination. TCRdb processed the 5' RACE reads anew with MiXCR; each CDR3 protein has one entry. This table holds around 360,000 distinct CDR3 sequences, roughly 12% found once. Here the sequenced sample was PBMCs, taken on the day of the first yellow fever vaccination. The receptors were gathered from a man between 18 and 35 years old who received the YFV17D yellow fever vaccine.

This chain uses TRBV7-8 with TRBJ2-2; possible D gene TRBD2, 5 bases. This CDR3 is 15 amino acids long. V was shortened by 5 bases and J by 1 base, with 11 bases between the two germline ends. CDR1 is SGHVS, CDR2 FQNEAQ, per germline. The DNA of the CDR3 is TGTGCCAGCAGCCCTAGCAGACGGAACACCGGGGAGCTGTTTTTT. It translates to CASSPSRRNTGELFF.

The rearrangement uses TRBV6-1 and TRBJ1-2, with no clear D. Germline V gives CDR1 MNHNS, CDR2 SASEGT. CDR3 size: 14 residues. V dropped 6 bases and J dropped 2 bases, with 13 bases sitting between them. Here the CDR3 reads CASRWQETNYGYTF. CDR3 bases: TGTGCCAGCAGGTGGCAGGAGACGAACTATGGCTACACCTTC.

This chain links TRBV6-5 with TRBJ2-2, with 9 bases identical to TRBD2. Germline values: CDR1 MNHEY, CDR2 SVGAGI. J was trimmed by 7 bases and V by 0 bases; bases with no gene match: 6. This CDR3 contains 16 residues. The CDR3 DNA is TGTGCCAGCAGTTACTCGACTAGCGGTGCAGACGGGGAGCTGTTTTTT. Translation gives CASSYSTSGADGELFF.

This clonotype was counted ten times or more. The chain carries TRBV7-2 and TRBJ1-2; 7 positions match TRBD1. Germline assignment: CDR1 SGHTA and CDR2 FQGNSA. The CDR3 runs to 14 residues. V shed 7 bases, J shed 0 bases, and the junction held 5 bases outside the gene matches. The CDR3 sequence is CASKTGDANYGYTF. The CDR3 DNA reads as TGTGCCAGCAAAACAGGGGACGCTAACTATGGCTACACCTTC.

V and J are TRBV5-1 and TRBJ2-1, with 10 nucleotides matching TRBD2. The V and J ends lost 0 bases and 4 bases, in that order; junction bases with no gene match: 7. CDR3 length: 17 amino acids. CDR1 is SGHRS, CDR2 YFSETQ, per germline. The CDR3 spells CASSLEPTSGYYNEQFF. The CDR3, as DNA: TGCGCCAGCAGCTTGGAACCGACTAGCGGGTATTACAATGAGCAGTTCTTC.

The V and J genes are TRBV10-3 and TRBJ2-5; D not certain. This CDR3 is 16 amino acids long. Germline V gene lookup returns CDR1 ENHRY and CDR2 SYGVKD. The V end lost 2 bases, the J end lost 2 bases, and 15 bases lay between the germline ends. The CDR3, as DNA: TGTGCCATCAGTGAGGTCCCAAAAGGCCAGCAAGAGACCCAGTACTTC. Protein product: CAISEVPKGQQETQYF.

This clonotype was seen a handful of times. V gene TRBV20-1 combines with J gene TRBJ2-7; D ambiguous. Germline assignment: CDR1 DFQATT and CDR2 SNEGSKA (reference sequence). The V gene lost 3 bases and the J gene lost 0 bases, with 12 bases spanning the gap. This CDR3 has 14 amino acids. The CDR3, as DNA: TGCAGTGCTAGTAAGGGAATCCCCTCCTACGAGCAGTACTTC. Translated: CSASKGIPSYEQYF.

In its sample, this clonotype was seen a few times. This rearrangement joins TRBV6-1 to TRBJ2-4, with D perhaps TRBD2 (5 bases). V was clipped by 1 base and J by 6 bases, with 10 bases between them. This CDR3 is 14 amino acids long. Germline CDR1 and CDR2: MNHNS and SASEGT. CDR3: CASSEGGSINIQYF. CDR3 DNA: TGTGCCAGCAGTGAAGGAGGGTCTATAAACATTCAGTACTTC.

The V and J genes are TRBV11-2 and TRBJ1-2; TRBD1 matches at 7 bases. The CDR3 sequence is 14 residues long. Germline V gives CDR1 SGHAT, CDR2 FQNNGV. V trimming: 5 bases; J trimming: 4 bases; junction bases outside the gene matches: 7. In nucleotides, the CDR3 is TGTGCCAGCAGCCCTGCGACAGGGCCCTATGGCTACACCTTC. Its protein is CASSPATGPYGYTF.

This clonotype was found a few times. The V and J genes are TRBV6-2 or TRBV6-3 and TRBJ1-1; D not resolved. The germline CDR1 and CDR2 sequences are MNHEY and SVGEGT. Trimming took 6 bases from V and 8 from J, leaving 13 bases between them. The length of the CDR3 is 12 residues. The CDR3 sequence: CASRPDGGEAFF. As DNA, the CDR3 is TGTGCCAGCAGACCGGACGGCGGGGAAGCTTTCTTT.

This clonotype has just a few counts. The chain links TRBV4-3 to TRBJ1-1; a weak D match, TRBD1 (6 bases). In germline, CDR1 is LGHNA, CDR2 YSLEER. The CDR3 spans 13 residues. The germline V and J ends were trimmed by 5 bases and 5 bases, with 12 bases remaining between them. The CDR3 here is CASSSQGKTEAFF. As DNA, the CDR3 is TGCGCCAGCAGCTCACAGGGAAAGACTGAAGCTTTCTTT.

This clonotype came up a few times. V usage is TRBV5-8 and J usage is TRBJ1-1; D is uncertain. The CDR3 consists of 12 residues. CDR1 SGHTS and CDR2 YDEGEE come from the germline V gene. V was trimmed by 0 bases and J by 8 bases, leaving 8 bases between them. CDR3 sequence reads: CASSLAAAEAFF. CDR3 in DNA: TGTGCCAGCAGCTTGGCGGCAGCCGAAGCTTTCTTT.

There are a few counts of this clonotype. The CDR3 loop is CSAETGESNYEQFF. CDR3 nucleotides: TGCAGTGCGGAGACAGGGGAATCTAACTATGAGCAGTTCTTC. The J gene is TRBJ2-1, the V gene TRBV20-1, with 8 positions matching TRBD1. J lost 8 bases, V lost 6 bases, and 12 bases had no gene match. The germline V gene encodes CDR1 DFQATT and CDR2 SNEGSKA (reference sequence). The CDR3 is 14 residues long.

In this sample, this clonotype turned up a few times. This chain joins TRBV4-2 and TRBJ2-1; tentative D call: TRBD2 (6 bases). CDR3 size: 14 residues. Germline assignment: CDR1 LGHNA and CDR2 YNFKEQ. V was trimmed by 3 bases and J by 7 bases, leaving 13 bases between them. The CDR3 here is CASSQGLGRNEQFF. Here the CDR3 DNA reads TGTGCCAGCAGCCAGGGACTCGGCAGAAATGAGCAGTTCTTC.

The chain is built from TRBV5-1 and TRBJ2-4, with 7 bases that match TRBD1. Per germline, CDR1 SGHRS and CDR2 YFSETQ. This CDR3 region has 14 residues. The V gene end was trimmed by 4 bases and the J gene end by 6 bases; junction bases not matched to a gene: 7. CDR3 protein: CASSRTGAANIQYF. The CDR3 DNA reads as TGCGCCAGCAGCAGAACAGGGGCCGCAAACATTCAGTACTTC. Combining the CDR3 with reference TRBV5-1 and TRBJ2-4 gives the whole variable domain KAGVTQTPRYLIKTRGQQVTLSCSPISGHRSVSWYQQTPGQGLQFLFEYFSETQRNKGNFPGRFSGRQFSNSRSEMNVSTLELGDSALYLCASSRTGAANIQYFGAGTRLSVL.

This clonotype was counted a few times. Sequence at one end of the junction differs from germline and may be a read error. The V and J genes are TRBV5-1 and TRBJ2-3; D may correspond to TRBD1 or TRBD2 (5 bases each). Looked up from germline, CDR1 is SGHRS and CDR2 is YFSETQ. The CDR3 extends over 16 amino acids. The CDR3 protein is CASSAPEGSDTDTQYF. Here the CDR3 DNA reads TGCGCAAGCAGCGCCCCAGAGGGGTCTGACACAGATACGCAGTATTTT.

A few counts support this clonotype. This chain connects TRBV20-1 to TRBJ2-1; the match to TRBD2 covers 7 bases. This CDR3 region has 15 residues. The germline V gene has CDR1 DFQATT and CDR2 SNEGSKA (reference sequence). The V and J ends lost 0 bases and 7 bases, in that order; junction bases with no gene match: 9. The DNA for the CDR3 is TGCAGTGCTAGAGATCAGCGGGGTCCCGGAAATGAGCAGTTCTTC. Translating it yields CSARDQRGPGNEQFF.